This TCR beta chain comes out of a study of blood T cell repertoires in COVID-19 (dated by TCRdb to the early 2020s). About the study as a whole: Samples from collaborators originated in the United States, Italy and Spain and spanned both the acute and convalescent phases of COVID-19. Samples came from the ongoing ImmuneRACE study (first 160 participants) plus 1,254 subjects from 6 global collaborators. The dataset comprised deeply sampled blood TCRbeta repertoires from subjects exposed to, actively infected with, or recovered from COVID-19. The repertoires were released in a freely available public database intended as a resource for research on the immune response to SARS-CoV-2. The prospective study material was composed of cDNA or gDNA derived from T cells, B-cell-depleted T cells, or PBMCs. A de-identified subject ID, COVID-19 status, age in years and sex were almost always included in the sample metadata. Where available, HLA class I and class II types were obtained from metadata supplied by the sample provider rather than from assay-based typing. The paper's findings and limits, for the study overall: Clinical and demographic metadata were provided uncurated, with the amount varying by source and participant.

TCRbeta CDR3 regions were amplified from genomic DNA using the immunoSEQ Assay, a bias-controlled multiplex PCR. In the authors' own workflow: The number of nucleated cells in each sample was estimated by amplification of reference gene primers within the assay. Sequence reads were collapsed and filtered to measure the absolute abundance of every unique TCRbeta CDR3 rearrangement. For each sample, productive Simpson clonality was calculated as the square root of Simpson's diversity index over productive rearrangements. Not all clones reach the TCRdb copy of this immuneACCESS table, which keeps in-frame sequences only. Checked studies attribute under half of the gap to unresolved V genes and leave the rest unexplained. The V and J calls and the clone size are those of that table, but D and trimming were determined from the DNA. Across this sample there are 350,000 to 450,000 clones, with around 85% seen only once. 3% to 4.5% of the sample goes to the ten largest clones.

The collaborating institutions used their own protocols to collect whole blood in K2EDTA tubes. For TCRbeta analysis, collaborator samples were shipped as frozen whole blood, as isolated PBMCs, or as DNA extracted from either sample type. The germline V gene provides CDR1 SGHDT and CDR2 YYEEEE. V and J are trimmed by 4 bases and 2 bases, and the gene matches miss 3 bases of the junction. Including the terminal cysteine and phenylalanine, the CDR3 comprises 14 residues. Just CDR3 DNA is preserved here, 42 bases in frame from base 1. As to this clone: Its recognized antigen is unknown. Qualities for individual bases were not recorded, and no much larger clone is one base off.

The rearrangement joined TRBV5-6 to TRBJ2-3; 8 central nucleotides agree with TRBD1. Sequencing used peripheral blood. The sequence derives from a woman in her late teens or twenties with acute or convalescent COVID-19. Here the CDR3 is given as CASSPDRATDTQYF. The DNA sequence is as follows: TGTGCCAGCAGCCCGGACAGGGCCACAGATACGCAGTATTTT.